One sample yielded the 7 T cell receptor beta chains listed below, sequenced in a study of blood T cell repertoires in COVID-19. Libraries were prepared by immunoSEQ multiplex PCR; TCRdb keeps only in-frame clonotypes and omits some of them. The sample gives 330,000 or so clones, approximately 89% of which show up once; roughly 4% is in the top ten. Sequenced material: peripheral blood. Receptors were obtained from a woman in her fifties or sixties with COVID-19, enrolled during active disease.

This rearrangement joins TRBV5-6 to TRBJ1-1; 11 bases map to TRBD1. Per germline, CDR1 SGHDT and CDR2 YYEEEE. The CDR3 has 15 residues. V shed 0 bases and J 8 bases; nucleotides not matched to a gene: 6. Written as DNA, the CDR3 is TGTGCCAGCAGCTTGGAGGGGACAGGGGGGCTCGAAGCTTTCTTT. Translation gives CASSLEGTGGLEAFF.

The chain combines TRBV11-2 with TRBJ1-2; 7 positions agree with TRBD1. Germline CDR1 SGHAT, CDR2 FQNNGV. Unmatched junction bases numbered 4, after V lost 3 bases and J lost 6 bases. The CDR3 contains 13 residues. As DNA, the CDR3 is TGTGCCAGCAGCTTCCCCAGGGGGGATGGCTACACCTTC. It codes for CASSFPRGDGYTF.

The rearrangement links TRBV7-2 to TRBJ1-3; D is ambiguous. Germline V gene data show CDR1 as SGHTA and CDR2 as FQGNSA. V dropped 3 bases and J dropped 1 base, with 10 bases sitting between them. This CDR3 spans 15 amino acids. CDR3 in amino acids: CASSLGLHSGNTIYF. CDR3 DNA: TGTGCCAGCAGCTTGGGCCTCCATTCTGGAAACACCATATATTTT.

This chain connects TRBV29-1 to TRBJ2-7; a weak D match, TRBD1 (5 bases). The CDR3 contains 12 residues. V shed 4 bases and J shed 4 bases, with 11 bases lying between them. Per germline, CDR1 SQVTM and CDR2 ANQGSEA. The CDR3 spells CSVVVPGYEQYF. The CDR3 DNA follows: TGCAGCGTTGTAGTGCCAGGGTACGAGCAGTACTTC.

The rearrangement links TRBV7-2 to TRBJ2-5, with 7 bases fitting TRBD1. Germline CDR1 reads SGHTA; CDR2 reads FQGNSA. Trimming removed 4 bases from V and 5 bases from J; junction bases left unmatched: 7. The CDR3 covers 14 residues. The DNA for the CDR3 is TGTGCCAGCAGCTCGCTGACAGGGTCGGAGACCCAGTACTTC. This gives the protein CASSSLTGSETQYF.

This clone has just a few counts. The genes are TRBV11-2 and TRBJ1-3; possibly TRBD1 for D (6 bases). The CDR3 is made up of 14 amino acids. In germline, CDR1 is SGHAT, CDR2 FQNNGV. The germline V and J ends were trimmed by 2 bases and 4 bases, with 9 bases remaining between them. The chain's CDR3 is CASSLNRAGNTIYF. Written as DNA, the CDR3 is TGTGCCAGCAGCTTAAACAGGGCCGGAAACACCATATATTTT.

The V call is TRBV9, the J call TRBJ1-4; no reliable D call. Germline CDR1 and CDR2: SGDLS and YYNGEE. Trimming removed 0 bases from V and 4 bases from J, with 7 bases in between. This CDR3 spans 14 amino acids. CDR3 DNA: TGTGCCAGCAGCGTAGTCGGCGGTAATGAAAAACTGTTTTTT. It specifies CASSVVGGNEKLFF.